The source of this TCR beta chain is a study of OX40 agonist ivuxolimab in advanced cancers. Study summary: Ivuxolimab, which patients received intravenously every 2 weeks, was dosed at 0.01 to 10 mg/kg. Study results and limitations: Partly responding patients at 0.1-3.0 mg/kg showed some of the smallest clonal expansion. On average, a greater number of expanded clones characterised CD8+ T cells relative to CD4+. Blood T cells, both CD4+ and CD8+, expanded clonally by week 6 at 0.1 to 3.0 mg/kg.

The CDR3 runs to 17 residues. The germline V gene encodes CDR1 MNHEY and CDR2 SMNVEV (reference sequence). V was pared by 6 bases and J by 4 bases, with 24 bases between. The protocol was immunoSEQ multiplex PCR, while the TCRdb copy is restricted to in-frame clones and leaves out a portion. The sample lists over 50,000 clones, about 90% seen once, with around 25% in the top ten. As concerns this clone: Its cognate antigen is unknown.

The V gene is TRBV27, the J gene TRBJ1-2, with D possibly matching TRBD1 (5 bases). The TCR comes from an adult with an advanced solid tumor such as melanoma, head and neck, liver or kidney cancer. Specimen: CD4+ or CD8+ T cells sorted from blood, collected in a trial of the OX40 agonist ivuxolimab. The CDR3 DNA reads as TGTGCCAGCAGAACCTACCTGGGGCAGCAAGCCTCCTATGGCTACACCTTC. It is translated as CASRTYLGQQASYGYTF.